The 26 T cell receptor beta chains presented below share a single source sample, sequenced in a study of shared clonotypes between healthy human individuals (TCRdb year 2020). Libraries were made using the immunoSEQ multiplex PCR assay. Not all clones reach the TCRdb copy of this immuneACCESS table, which keeps in-frame sequences only. Checked studies attribute under half of the gap to unresolved V genes and leave the rest unexplained. The sample includes about 1.1 million clones, with more than 75% observed a single time. The ten largest clones represent roughly 0.62% of the sample. Sequenced input: memory CD4+ T cells from PBMCs. Taken with the paper, the label for cell subset or site translates to: CD45RA-negative fraction. These receptor sequences come from a man between 18 and 35 years old in good health. Some clones in this sample may be carry-over from other donors' samples.

On this clone: A far larger clone is a single base away, which makes a read error likely. V and J are TRBV2 and TRBJ1-2; no firm D call. The V gene lost 5 bases and the J gene lost 4 bases, with 2 bases spanning the gap. CDR1 and CDR2 (germline): SNHLY, FYNNEI. The CDR3 has 10 residues. In DNA, the CDR3 is TGTGCCAGCAGTAGCTATGGCTACACCTTC. Amino acids: CASSSYGYTF. Variable domain in full (rest from reference TRBV2 and TRBJ1-2): EPEVTQTPSHQVTQMGQEVILRCVPISNHLYFYWYRQILGQKVEFLVSFYNNEISEKSEIFDDQFSVERPDGSNFTLKIRSTKLEDSAMYFCASSSYGYTFGSGTRLTVV.

V usage is TRBV28 and J usage is TRBJ1-4; no clear D. This CDR3 contains 13 residues. Germline values: CDR1 MDHEN, CDR2 SYDVKM. Between the trimmed V and J ends, which lost 7 bases and 0 bases, there was a span of 6 bases. The CDR3 sequence: CASKNTTNEKLFF. The DNA of the CDR3 is TGTGCCAGCAAAAACACAACTAATGAAAAACTGTTTTTT.

The count of this clone is one. This CDR3 reads CASSGFTTARTDTQYF. In nucleotides, the CDR3 is TGTGCCAGCAGCGGGTTTACGACAGCCCGCACAGATACGCAGTATTTT. The V call is TRBV7-2, the J call TRBJ2-3; maybe TRBD1 (5 bases). V was trimmed by 5 bases and J by 1 base, leaving 16 bases between them. Germline V gene lookup returns CDR1 SGHTA and CDR2 FQGNSA. CDR3 length: 16 amino acids.

The gene calls are TRBV11-2 and TRBJ1-3; D may be TRBD1 (5 bases). The CDR3 covers 13 residues. V lost 5 bases and J 6 bases, leaving 11 bases between the germline ends. CDR1 is SGHAT and CDR2 is FQNNGV in the germline V gene. CDR3 nucleotide sequence: TGTGCCAGCAGCAAGGGGTTGGCAAACACCATATATTTT. This codes for CASSKGLANTIYF.

The chain employs TRBV13 and TRBJ2-1; 14 positions match TRBD2. Germline loops: CDR1 PRHDT, CDR2 FYEKMQ (reference sequence). This CDR3 has 14 residues. After removal of 5 bases from V and 15 bases from J, the junction contained 9 bases not matched to a gene. CDR3: CASSPRLAGGVWFF. Here the CDR3 DNA reads TGTGCCAGCAGCCCCCGACTAGCGGGGGGGGTCTGGTTCTTC.

CDR3 region: CASSTGGFGNTIYF. CDR3 DNA sequence: TGTGCCAGCTCCACAGGGGGGTTCGGAAACACCATATATTTT. The V gene is TRBV6-6, the J gene TRBJ1-3, with TRBD1 matching 8 bases. From germline, CDR1 is MNHNY and CDR2 SVGAGI (reference sequence). The V gene end was trimmed by 8 bases and the J gene end by 4 bases; junction bases not matched to a gene: 7. The CDR3 sequence is 14 residues long.

The V call is TRBV7-9, the J call TRBJ2-7; 8 bases agree with TRBD1. The closer fit of TRBJ2-1 to the DNA end suggests the J call may be wrong. In germline, CDR1 is SEHNR, CDR2 FQNEAQ (reference sequence). This CDR3 comprises 15 residues. The DNA for the CDR3 is TGTGCCAGCAGCACAGGACAGGGTAAGTACAATGAGCAGTTCTTC. This codes for CASSTGQGKYNEQFF.

This chain links TRBV6-1 with TRBJ2-1; a possible D gene is TRBD2 (5 bases). V was cut by 0 bases and J by 3 bases, with 15 bases left in between. CDR1 is MNHNS and CDR2 is SASEGT in the germline V gene. CDR3 length equals 17 residues. The CDR3 protein is CASSEAATSPDYNEQFF. The CDR3 DNA reads TGTGCCAGCAGTGAAGCAGCAACTAGTCCGGACTACAATGAGCAGTTCTTC.

The J gene is TRBJ1-1, the V gene TRBV18; 11 bases align to TRBD1. There are 16 residues in the CDR3. Trimming at V came to 5 bases and at J to 5 bases, leaving 10 bases not matched to a gene. Germline CDR1 KGHSH, CDR2 LQKENI. CDR3 region: CASSVGQGAIGTEAFF. The CDR3 nucleotides are TGTGCCAGCTCAGTCGGACAGGGGGCGATCGGAACTGAAGCTTTCTTT.

Only one count was recorded for this clone. The rearrangement links TRBV6-1 to TRBJ1-1, with a weak D call TRBD1 (6 bases). This CDR3 comprises 14 residues. The germline V gene encodes CDR1 MNHNS and CDR2 SASEGT. The V end lost 7 bases, the J end lost 0 bases, and 12 bases lay between the germline ends. The CDR3 coding sequence is TGTGCCAGCACGACAGGTTACATGAACACTGAAGCTTTCTTT. It is translated as CASTTGYMNTEAFF.

V gene TRBV15 combines with J gene TRBJ1-1; D not resolved. V lost 1 base and J 8 bases, leaving 11 bases between the germline ends. Germline V CDR1 and CDR2: LNHNV, YYDKDF (reference sequence). The CDR3 is 13 amino acids. CDR3 nucleotide sequence: TGTGCCACCAGCAGAGGATCACAGAAAGAAGCTTTCTTT. Its translation: CATSRGSQKEAFF.

The V gene is TRBV7-3, the J gene TRBJ2-7; 10 bases are shared with TRBD1. Germline V gene data show CDR1 as SGHTA and CDR2 as FQGTGA. The CDR3 loop spans 15 amino acids. The V segment lost 3 bases and the J segment 4 bases; nucleotides outside the gene matches: 6. CDR3 region: CASSLTDRGEYEQYF. For the CDR3, the DNA is TGTGCCAGCAGCTTGACGGACAGGGGGGAATACGAGCAGTACTTC.

This chain uses TRBV9 with TRBJ2-2, with 7 bases fitting TRBD2. In germline, CDR1 is SGDLS, CDR2 YYNGEE. The CDR3 runs 14 residues. V was clipped by 6 bases and J by 5 bases; unmatched bases: 7. In DNA form, the CDR3 reads TGTGCCAGCACGGTGGAGCGGGAAACCGGGGAGCTGTTTTTT. Amino acid sequence: CASTVERETGELFF.

This clone turned up a few times. One end of the junction fails to match germline, which may point to a read error. The rearrangement joins TRBV5-1 to TRBJ2-7; D is unclear. The length of the CDR3 is 11 residues. CDR1 SGHRS and CDR2 YFSETQ come from the germline V gene. The CDR3 nucleotides are TGCGCCAGCAGCTTGAGCCATCCACACCACTTC. Translating it yields CASSLSHPHHF.

The chain joins TRBV7-3 to TRBJ2-7, with D perhaps matching TRBD2 (6 bases). The V end was cut by 0 bases, the J end by 1 base, with 10 bases between. Germline-derived CDR1 and CDR2 are SGHTA and FQGTGA. The CDR3 length is 15 residues. The CDR3 nucleotides are TGTGCCAGCAGCTTAACCCACGGAGGGTCCTACGAGCAGTACTTC. Protein product: CASSLTHGGSYEQYF.

V is TRBV29-1 and J is TRBJ2-5; D unresolved. The CDR3 has 11 amino acids. Germline assignment: CDR1 SQVTM and CDR2 ANQGSEA. The V gene lost 8 bases and the J gene lost 4 bases, with 11 bases spanning the gap. The CDR3, as DNA: TGCAGCTGCGACCAAGGAGAGACCCAGTACTTC. Its protein product is CSCDQGETQYF.

This clone has only one observation. The V gene is TRBV28, the J gene TRBJ2-3; 10 bases match TRBD2. The CDR3 is 14 amino acids. Looked up from germline, CDR1 is MDHEN and CDR2 is SYDVKM. The J segment lost 11 bases and the V segment lost 5 bases, leaving 10 bases of the junction unmatched. The chain's CDR3 is CASSVSSSGSLQYF. The CDR3 DNA reads TGTGCCAGCAGTGTCTCCTCTAGCGGGAGTTTGCAGTATTTT.

The chain couples TRBV7-8 to TRBJ1-1, with D tentatively TRBD1 (6 bases). Germline V gene data show CDR1 as SGHVS and CDR2 as FQNEAQ. The V and J ends lost 2 bases and 4 bases respectively, with 11 bases between them. CDR3 length: 14 residues. Here the CDR3 DNA reads TGTGCCAGCAGCTTATTCACAGGGCTCACTGAAGCTTTCTTT. Its translation: CASSLFTGLTEAFF.

This rearrangement joins TRBV5-1 to TRBJ2-3; D is perhaps TRBD2 (5 bases). Trimming removed 3 bases at V and 1 base at J, with 15 bases between. Germline-derived CDR1 and CDR2 are SGHRS and YFSETQ. CDR3 size: 16 residues. CDR3 in DNA: TGCGCCAGCAGCTCCCCCCGCCTGGAGGGCACAGATACGCAGTATTTT. Residues: CASSSPRLEGTDTQYF.

The chain couples TRBV28 to TRBJ1-2, with D possibly being TRBD1 (5 bases). CDR3 length equals 14 residues. The germline CDR1 and CDR2 sequences are MDHEN and SYDVKM. Trimming cost V 8 bases and J 4 bases, with 17 bases left between them. Here the CDR3 DNA reads TGTGCCAGCGGACTCAGGGCCCTTGGCTATGGCTACACCTTC. It yields the protein CASGLRALGYGYTF.

The rearrangement joins TRBV5-1 to TRBJ2-2, with 9 bases that match TRBD1. CDR1 is SGHRS, CDR2 YFSETQ, per germline. With 4 bases clipped from V and 1 base from J, the junction kept 5 bases outside the gene matches. The CDR3 has 16 residues. The CDR3 loop reads CASSPQGALNTGELFF. DNA for the CDR3: TGCGCCAGCAGCCCACAGGGGGCTCTGAACACCGGGGAGCTGTTTTTT.

This clone has more than one count but fewer than ten. This sequence joins TRBV29-1 and TRBJ2-5, with TRBD2 identical over 7 bases. TRBJ2-7 explains the end of the DNA better; the J call may be wrong. This CDR3 has 12 residues. CDR1 and CDR2 from the germline V gene are SQVTM and ANQGSEA. The CDR3: CSVGPGGYEQYF. The CDR3 DNA sequence: TGCAGCGTGGGCCCGGGGGGCTACGAGCAGTACTTC.

This clone was detected only a few times. CDR3 sequence (DNA): TGTGCCAGCAGCCAAGGGGGGCAAATCTATGGCTACACCTTC. It codes for CASSQGGQIYGYTF. The rearrangement uses TRBV4-2 and TRBJ1-2, with a weak D call TRBD1 (6 bases). Looked up from germline, CDR1 is LGHNA and CDR2 is YNFKEQ. This CDR3 has 14 amino acids. Trimming shortened V by 1 base and J by 4 bases, and 10 bases separated the two germline ends.

The chain combines TRBV27 with TRBJ2-1; TRBD2 agrees at 8 bases. Germline assignment: CDR1 MNHEY and CDR2 SMNVEV (reference sequence). The ends lost 4 bases at V and 9 bases at J; junction bases unmatched: 11. This CDR3 has 15 residues. CDR3 DNA: TGTGCCAGCAGTTCGACTAGGAGGGGGACTAGTGAGCAGTTCTTC. Translated: CASSSTRRGTSEQFF.

J is TRBJ2-7 and V is TRBV6-1; 11 bases fit TRBD2. The CDR3 length is 15 residues. V was clipped by 0 bases and J by 6 bases; unmatched bases: 4. Per the germline V gene, CDR1 is MNHNS and CDR2 is SASEGT. The chain's CDR3 is CASSEAGTSGFEQYF. CDR3 nucleotide sequence: TGTGCCAGCAGTGAAGCCGGGACTAGCGGATTCGAGCAGTACTTC.

The gene calls are TRBV6-1 and TRBJ2-1; 11 positions match TRBD2. CDR1 is MNHNS and CDR2 is SASEGT in the germline V gene. This CDR3 comprises 18 residues. Trimming removed 3 bases from V and 3 bases from J; junction bases left unmatched: 10. The CDR3 protein is CASSDRKTSGTRYNEQFF. The CDR3 DNA is TGTGCCAGCAGTGACCGTAAGACTAGCGGGACCCGCTACAATGAGCAGTTCTTC.